This TCR beta chain was captured in a study of cytomegalovirus exposure and HLA in healthy donors (dated by TCRdb to about 2017). A note on the overall study: According to an earlier analysis of a few hundred of the donors, about 180 million T cells yielded roughly 110 million unique TCR beta sequences and approximately 300 Gb of sequence data. An early release covering roughly 580 HLA-typed donors comprised approximately 300 gigabases of sequencing data and around 80 million unique TCR sequences. Of the approximately 400 genotyped donors, around 81% fell in the genetic ancestry cluster associated with self-reported Caucasian donors. The study was designed to test whether signatures of past pathogen exposure could be identified by cataloging public T cell receptors. The study used immunosequencing to profile the T cell repertoires of approximately 630 subjects and linked those repertoires to cytomegalovirus serostatus. In addition to the first cohort of roughly 670 subjects, a separate validation cohort of around 110 different subjects was used. To predict cytomegalovirus infection status, the study combined high-throughput TCR immunosequencing, statistical association of individual TCRs with disease status, and machine learning. In a later analysis, previously published TCR beta repertoires from several hundred donors were re-analyzed and high-resolution HLA genotyping was added so that TCR occurrence patterns could be studied. Rather than drawing on any new phenotypic data, the later analysis identified candidate immune exposures from TCR beta sequences and the way those sequences occurred across donors. An earlier analysis of approximately 630 of the donors applied high-throughput TCR beta sequencing to assess whether each TCR beta V gene segment acted as functional or pseudogenic. Donor age, sex, ethnicity and CMV serostatus were compiled alongside the repertoire data. A later genetic analysis took genome-wide SNP genotypes for about three fifths of the roughly 670 donors and used that subset as a discovery cohort. All discovery cohort repertoires had been generated on a single sequencing platform. HLA typing included class I and class II loci at four-digit resolution. The number of typed donors differed by locus: roughly 629-630 for A, B, C, DRB1 and DQB1; approximately 520 for DQA1; 606 for DPA1; and about 450 for DPB1. Because of strong linkage in the cohort, 5 or 6 DR-DQ haplotypes were treated as single units for association and clustering. Among about 400 genotyped donors of the cohort, an average of approximately 200,000 unique TCR beta nucleotide sequences was sequenced per donor, of which 15% to 20% were non-productive.

In total, over 600 healthy bone marrow donors made up the cohort. At the time of sampling, all cohort members were nominally healthy, though unrecorded immune exposures were likely present. The donor tested CMV seronegative, placing the donor among the 350 to 400 seronegative members of the cohort. A peripheral blood sample was collected from each donor, and TCR beta sequencing was performed on peripheral blood mononuclear cells. The Qiagen DNeasy Blood Extraction Kit was used to extract genomic DNA from the blood cell samples. In regard to this clone: Its antigen target is currently unknown. Qualities for individual bases were not recorded, and no much larger clone is one base off.

The CDR3 runs 15 amino acids, cysteine and phenylalanine included. Only the CDR3 DNA is retained, 45 bases long and in frame from the first base. The germline ends are 15 bases apart after V is trimmed by 7 bases and J by 0 bases. CDR1 and CDR2, looked up from the germline V gene (reference sequence), are MNHEY and SMNVEV. Points the paper makes about the study in general: Broadly in line with IMGT annotations, most TCR beta V segments showed up in productive rearrangements about 87% or about 30% of the time in an earlier analysis of 587 of the donors. The authors suggested that the approach could potentially be extended to other disease states and immunological phenotypes. Some IMGT-functional V segments, including TRBV6-2 and TRBV6-3, could not be distinguished by the 87-base-pair reads and were therefore excluded. In a later analysis, TCR association rates were found to vary across HLA loci, with the most associated TCRs seen for DRB1 alleles and the fewest for HLA-C alleles. Immune exposure information for the cohort was limited to CMV serostatus. In vitro tests confirmed that a few of the cytomegalovirus-associated TCR beta chains recognize cytomegalovirus antigens. Correlated functional status among segregating V segments might be attributable to linkage disequilibrium, but an unknown experimental factor could not be ruled out. According to a later analysis, parvovirus B19, influenza, CMV and Epstein-Barr virus appeared linked to several top co-occurrence clusters. The classifier was reported to diagnose cytomegalovirus status with high specificity and sensitivity in both the original and validation cohorts. Compared with equally common non-associated chains, HLA-associated TCR beta chains in a later analysis were more clonally expanded and had lower generation probabilities. Most TCR sequences were seen in very few donors, while some public TCRs were found in many individuals. The sequencing pipeline was judged likely to have produced a cluster of highly shared sequence variants as a technical artifact. When HLA alleles, especially DR and DQ, strongly co-occurred, attributing TCR associations to individual alleles was difficult. Only TCR beta chains were sequenced in this cohort, and the absence of alpha or paired-chain data limited detectable features. According to a later analysis, most CMV-associated TCR beta chains appeared to be HLA-restricted, and the HLA associations seemed to be driven largely by CMV exposure. Because counts were too low, roughly 18 rarely observed V segments, including chromosome 9 orphons, were left out of the earlier analysis of several hundred of the donors. A total of 164 TCR beta chains were listed by the study as associated with cytomegalovirus. In a later genetic analysis, fewer N-insertions in productive TCRs were reported among donors in an Asian-associated ancestry cluster than the 666-donor mean. At a false discovery rate of 0.05, a later analysis linked 15,000 to 20,000 TCR beta sequences to specific HLA alleles. V-gene and J-gene trimming of TCR beta chains was associated with a missense DCLRE1C variant in a later genetic analysis, and the association was replicated in an independent cohort. Presence/absence analyses assumed roughly uniform sequencing depth across donors, an assumption that may not hold. A further reported finding was that TCR beta sequences accurately predicted the HLA-A and HLA-B alleles for most subjects in the first cohort. HLA typing was unavailable for some donors at each locus, so association tests used only the typed subset.

To prepare the library, the immunoSEQ multiplex PCR assay was applied. The multiplex PCR relied on a mix of 60 forward primers for TCR Vbeta segments and 13 reverse primers for TCR Jbeta segments. Amplification of the CDR3 region of rearranged TCR beta genes was performed with a multiplex PCR assay on genomic DNA. On the Illumina HiSeq System, the amplified TCR beta libraries were sequenced as 87-base-pair reads. As for how the authors treated the data: A later analysis counted 75 million to 100 million unique TCR beta chains across the 550 to 750 repertoires, and 10 million to 12 million of these chains were shared by at least two donors. A nearest-neighbor algorithm error-corrected the raw reads and collapsed the reads into unique sequences, merging closely related sequences to remove PCR and sequencing errors. V, D and J gene segments were assigned by aligning CDR3 sequences to IMGT reference sequences. For a sequence to be retained, a match of at least six nucleotides was required to both a V gene segment and a J gene segment. A rearrangement counted as productive if the CDR3 had no stop codons and remained in frame with V and J, and every other rearrangement counted as non-productive. CDR3 was defined according to IMGT convention as the region running from the second conserved V-encoded cysteine to the conserved J-encoded phenylalanine. The earlier analysis of about 640 of the donors excluded any sequence lacking an unambiguous match to a single V gene segment. In an earlier analysis of around 600 of the donors, V segments were called functional above 56.7% productive rearrangements and were called segregating when the between-donor standard deviation exceeded 5%. To diagnose cytomegalovirus status from the catalog of TCR beta chain sequences, a statistical classification framework was built. A later analysis assigned V and J genes by comparing TCR nucleotide sequences with IMGT/GENE-DB human TR gene sequences. Using the TCRdist pipeline, a later analysis assigned CDR3 sequences along with most-parsimonious VDJ recombination scenarios. In a later analysis, every TCR beta chain was defined by the combination of its CDR3 amino acid sequence and its V-gene family, and reads without a unique V-gene family were dropped. A later analysis removed several hundred highly shared, low-generation-probability nucleotide sequences to deal with suspected cross-contamination and a sequencing artifact. For each public chain, a later analysis derived a clonal expansion index from normalized ranks of inferred template counts within each repertoire. In a later analysis, generation probabilities were computed with a VDJ recombination model fitted to out-of-frame rearrangements, and the resulting probabilities were checked against IGoR. Hypergeometric tests were used in a later analysis to score TCR-TCR, TCR-HLA and TCR-CMV co-occurrence, with a repertoire-size bias correction applied to the TCR pairs. In a later analysis, false discovery rates were estimated by permuting HLA or CMV assignments 20 times. In a later analysis, co-occurring TCRs were grouped using DBSCAN, and TCRdist sequence similarity was added for clustering within HLA-allele-positive subsets. Co-occurrence clustering excluded repertoires with fewer than 30,000 or more than 120,000 public chains, plus five with anomalous nucleotide sharing. This immuneACCESS table, as held by TCRdb, lists in-frame sequences with V and J called but not all clones. Of the missing ones, under half trace to an unresolved V gene in checked studies; the others have no known cause. V and J calls and clone size are those listed in that table; D and trimming were worked out from the DNA. The sample table records about 280,000 clones; over 85% of these occur just once. About 2.3% of the sample lies in the top ten.

Rearrangement joined TRBV27 to TRBJ1-1, with a weak D call of TRBD1 (5 bases match). This TCR derives from a woman aged 18-30 years in good health and CMV-seronegative. The sequenced material came from PBMCs. CDR3 region: CASTPRGVMNTEAFF. The nucleotide sequence is given as TGTGCCAGCACCCCCCGGGGGGTCATGAACACTGAAGCTTTCTTT.